One sample yielded the 24 T cell receptor beta chains listed below, sequenced in a study of T cell responses to AZD1222 COVID-19 vaccine. The repertoire was sequenced with immunoSEQ multiplex PCR; TCRdb's copy has only in-frame clones and lacks some. The sample carries fewer than 120,000 clones, around 82% recorded once. Sequencing used peripheral blood, obtained on day 0 of AZD1222 vaccination. These TCRs come from an adult in good health.

The gene calls are TRBV11-2 and TRBJ2-1; TRBD2 agrees at 11 bases. The CDR3 spans 15 residues. V was pared by 3 bases and J by 7 bases, with 5 bases of the junction left unmatched. Germline lookup yields CDR1 SGHAT and CDR2 FQNNGV. The CDR3 loop is CASSFIAGGPNEQFF. The CDR3 DNA reads TGTGCCAGCAGCTTTATAGCGGGAGGGCCAAATGAGCAGTTCTTC.

The rearrangement links TRBV7-9 to TRBJ1-1; TRBD1 is a possible D gene (5 bases). V lost 1 base and J 0 bases, leaving 6 bases between the germline ends. The CDR3 loop spans 14 amino acids. CDR1 SEHNR and CDR2 FQNEAQ come from the germline V gene (reference sequence). CDR3 residues: CASSLVGVNTEAFF. The CDR3 DNA sequence: TGTGCCAGCAGCTTAGTAGGGGTGAACACTGAAGCTTTCTTT.

V and J are TRBV28 and TRBJ1-5; D is ambiguous. The CDR3 consists of 12 residues. With 4 bases removed from V and 7 bases from J, the gap between germline ends came to 8 bases. Germline V gene lookup returns CDR1 MDHEN and CDR2 SYDVKM. DNA of the CDR3: TGTGCCAGCAGTTCCCGACCCCAGCCCCAGCATTTT. It is translated as CASSSRPQPQHF.

The chain uses TRBV6-2 or TRBV6-3 and TRBJ2-7; maybe TRBD1 (6 bases). V was trimmed by 5 bases and J by 9 bases, leaving 23 bases between them. Germline V lookup: CDR1 MNHEY, CDR2 SVGEGT. The CDR3 spans 15 residues. DNA for the CDR3: TGTGCCAGCAGTCAGTATCGGACAGCCCTGTTGGGGCAGTACTTC. It yields the protein CASSQYRTALLGQYF.

CDR3 residues: CASSHEKGTQYF. The CDR3 DNA is TGTGCCAGCAGCCACGAAAAGGGGACCCAGTACTTC. The V gene is TRBV3-1 (or the pseudogene TRBV3-2), the J gene TRBJ2-5, with no clear D. With 3 bases removed from V and 7 bases from J, the gap between germline ends came to 9 bases. The CDR3 is made up of 12 amino acids. Germline values: CDR1 LGHDT, CDR2 YNNKEL (reference sequence).

The chain is built from TRBV10-1 and TRBJ2-7; D is possibly TRBD1 (5 bases). With 6 bases removed from V and 2 bases from J, the gap between germline ends came to 17 bases. CDR1 and CDR2 (germline): WNHNN, SYGVQD (reference sequence). The CDR3 totals 15 residues. The CDR3 spells CASSPGTGPPYEQYF. The DNA of the CDR3 is TGCGCCAGCAGCCCAGGTACAGGCCCTCCCTACGAGCAGTACTTC.

This chain links TRBV29-1 with TRBJ1-2; 9 positions agree with TRBD1. Germline values: CDR1 SQVTM, CDR2 ANQGSEA. Unmatched junction bases numbered 2, after V lost 4 bases and J lost 11 bases. CDR3 length: 10 residues. This CDR3 is CSVGDRAYTF. CDR3 nucleotides: TGCAGCGTTGGGGACAGGGCATACACCTTC.

The rearrangement links TRBV3-1 (or the pseudogene TRBV3-2) to TRBJ2-7, with 14 positions matching TRBD2. After removal of 4 bases from V and 5 bases from J, the junction contained 4 bases not matched to a gene. Germline V gives CDR1 LGHDT, CDR2 YNNKEL (reference sequence). This CDR3 is 15 amino acids long. The chain's CDR3 is CASSRLAGGRHEQYF. The CDR3 nucleotides read TGTGCCAGCAGCCGACTAGCGGGGGGGAGACACGAGCAGTACTTC.

This clone came up a few times. The chain recombines TRBV19 with TRBJ1-1; weak D call: TRBD1 (6 bases). Trimming took 3 bases from V and 0 from J, leaving 11 bases between them. The CDR3 spans 15 residues. Germline V gene data show CDR1 as LNHDA and CDR2 as SQIVND (reference sequence). CDR3 nucleotide sequence: TGTGCCAGTAGTATTTGGGGGGCAGTGAACACTGAAGCTTTCTTT. It specifies CASSIWGAVNTEAFF.

This clone came up once. The chain recombines TRBV28 with TRBJ1-2, with 9 bases matching TRBD1. The junction had 3 bases not matched to a gene; V was cut back by 2 bases and J by 5 bases. This CDR3 contains 14 residues. CDR1 is MDHEN and CDR2 is SYDVKM in the germline V gene. The chain's CDR3 is CASSLDDRGYGYTF. CDR3 DNA: TGTGCCAGCAGTTTAGATGACAGGGGGTATGGCTACACCTTC.

At least ten counts were recorded for this clone. CDR3 DNA sequence: TGTGCCAGCAGCTCCAGAGGAGGGGGCGGCGACGAGCAGTACTTC. Protein sequence: CASSSRGGGGDEQYF. The genes are TRBV9 and TRBJ2-7, with D tentatively TRBD1 (7 bases). The V end lost 4 bases, the J end lost 5 bases, and 19 bases lay between the germline ends. Looked up from germline, CDR1 is SGDLS and CDR2 is YYNGEE. The CDR3 spans 15 residues.

The gene calls are TRBV11-2 and TRBJ2-1; no firm D call. The CDR3 is made up of 14 amino acids. The V and J ends lost 2 bases and 8 bases respectively, with 13 bases between them. Per germline, CDR1 SGHAT and CDR2 FQNNGV. CDR3 nucleotides: TGTGCCAGCAGCTTAAAAGTTTTTGGGGATGAGCAGTTCTTC. Protein: CASSLKVFGDEQFF.

This chain links TRBV24-1 with TRBJ1-3, with 9 bases that match TRBD1. Trimming cost V 7 bases and J 7 bases; bases outside gene matches: 10. The length of the CDR3 is 15 residues. Germline CDR1 is KGHDR and CDR2 is SFDVKD. The CDR3 nucleotides are TGTGCCACCAGCGCTGGACAGGGGAGGCGGAACACCATATATTTT. This sequence encodes CATSAGQGRRNTIYF.

CDR3 sequence (DNA): TGCGCCAGCAGCCCCCTGGGGGGTTCCTCCTACAATGAGCAGTTCTTC. Translated: CASSPLGGSSYNEQFF. J is TRBJ2-1 and V is TRBV5-1; D is perhaps TRBD2 (6 bases). CDR1 and CDR2 from the germline V gene are SGHRS and YFSETQ. This CDR3 comprises 16 residues. Trimming stripped 4 bases from V and 0 bases from J, with 14 bases between.

V is TRBV7-2 and J is TRBJ1-5, with 7 bases identical to TRBD1. The CDR3 spans 13 residues. V lost 8 bases to trimming and J lost 4 bases; unmatched junction nucleotides: 5. In germline, CDR1 is SGHTA, CDR2 FQGNSA. The CDR3 bases are TGTGCCAGCTGCGGACAGGCTAATCAGCCCCAGCATTTT. Its translation: CASCGQANQPQHF.

The gene calls are TRBV19 and TRBJ1-5; 8 nucleotides align to TRBD1. The CDR3 has 16 residues. Germline-derived CDR1 and CDR2 are LNHDA and SQIVND (reference sequence). V shed 4 bases, J shed 3 bases, and the junction held 8 bases outside the gene matches. CDR3: CASSSGQGRINQPQHF. Here the CDR3 DNA reads TGTGCCAGTAGTAGTGGACAGGGACGGATCAATCAGCCCCAGCATTTT.

The J gene is TRBJ1-2, the V gene TRBV24-1; a weak D match, TRBD1 (6 bases). Germline CDR1 reads KGHDR; CDR2 reads SFDVKD. Trimming took off 3 bases at V and 7 bases at J, with 14 bases between the two ends. The CDR3 totals 14 residues. CDR3 sequence: CATSDPAQGVGYTF. The CDR3 DNA reads as TGTGCCACCAGTGATCCAGCACAGGGTGTTGGCTACACCTTC.

The J gene is TRBJ2-2, the V gene TRBV6-2 or TRBV6-3, with D unresolved. Trimming stripped 4 bases from V and 5 bases from J, with 17 bases between. Germline CDR1 is MNHEY and CDR2 is SVGEGT. This CDR3 contains 16 residues. In DNA form, the CDR3 reads TGTGCCAGCAGTTTTACCCCCGGAGAAGGGACCGGGGAGCTGTTTTTT. This sequence encodes CASSFTPGEGTGELFF.

The chain is built from TRBV7-2 and TRBJ2-3, with D perhaps assigned TRBD1 or TRBD2 (5 bases each). Germline values: CDR1 SGHTA, CDR2 FQGNSA. CDR3 length equals 15 residues. V was pared by 5 bases and J by 2 bases, with 14 bases between. The CDR3 coding sequence is TGTGCCAGCAGCGTGACTGGGACCACCACAGATACGCAGTATTTT. As protein: CASSVTGTTTDTQYF. The variable domain in full, with the rest retrieved from reference TRBV7-2 and TRBJ2-3, is GAGVSQSPSNKVTEKGKDVELRCDPISGHTALYWYRQSLGQGLEFLIYFQGNSAPDKSGLPSDRFSAERTGGSVSTLTIQRTQQEDSAVYLCASSVTGTTTDTQYFGPGTRLTVL.

J is TRBJ2-7 and V is TRBV7-3; 11 bases are a match to TRBD2. V shed 2 bases, J shed 2 bases, and the junction held 8 bases outside the gene matches. Germline CDR1 SGHTA, CDR2 FQGTGA. This CDR3 comprises 17 residues. The CDR3 reads CASSLGLAGGPAYEQYF. The CDR3 bases are TGTGCCAGCAGCTTAGGCCTAGCGGGGGGACCCGCCTACGAGCAGTACTTC.

As regards this clone: This specimen includes other DNA sequences encoding the same CDR3. The gene calls are TRBV7-2 and TRBJ1-1, with a weak D call TRBD1 (5 bases). V lost 2 bases and J 1 base, leaving 5 bases between the germline ends. Looked up from germline, CDR1 is SGHTA and CDR2 is FQGNSA. The CDR3 extends over 13 amino acids. The CDR3 loop reads CASSLTGNTEAFF. CDR3 sequence (DNA): TGTGCCAGCAGCTTAACAGGGAACACTGAAGCTTTCTTT.

The genes are TRBV19 and TRBJ1-4; D unclear. CDR1 is LNHDA and CDR2 is SQIVND in the germline V gene (reference sequence). The CDR3 runs 13 residues. V dropped 3 bases and J dropped 8 bases, with 10 bases sitting between them. CDR3: CASSMRDGEKLFF. The CDR3 nucleotides are TGTGCCAGTAGTATGAGGGATGGCGAAAAACTGTTTTTT. The whole variable domain, filled in from reference TRBV19 and TRBJ1-4, reads DGGITQSPKYLFRKEGQNVTLSCEQNLNHDAMYWYRQDPGQGLRLIYYSQIVNDFQKGDIAEGYSVSREKKESFPLTVTSAQKNPTAFYLCASSMRDGEKLFFGSGTQLSVL.

V gene TRBV4-3 combines with J gene TRBJ1-1; D not certain. V lost 1 base and J lost 1, with 10 bases in between. This CDR3 is 15 amino acids long. In germline, CDR1 is LGHNA, CDR2 YSLEER. The CDR3 region has the DNA TGCGCCAGCAGCCAAGCTAAGTACACGAACACTGAAGCTTTCTTT. The encoded protein is CASSQAKYTNTEAFF.

Here the CDR3 reads CSVRAGLVTF. The CDR3 coding sequence is TGCAGCGTTCGAGCAGGACTCGTAACCTTC. The chain is built from TRBV29-1 and TRBJ1-2; D gene uncertain. Germline CDR1 and CDR2: SQVTM and ANQGSEA. V dropped 5 bases and J dropped 14 bases, with 15 bases sitting between them. The CDR3 runs to 10 residues. The full variable domain, in which reference TRBV29-1 and TRBJ1-2 provide the parts outside the CDR3, is SAVISQKPSRDICQRGTSLTIQCQVDSQVTMMFWYRQQPGQSLTLIATANQGSEATYESGFVIDKFPISRPNLTFSTLTVSNMSPEDSSIYLCSVRAGLVTFGSGTRLTVV.